The entry below describes one TCR beta chain. The antigen remains undetermined. This record comes from a study of long-term antiretroviral therapy in people with HIV. Sequencing used immunoSEQ v3.0 at survey level. Repertoires were generated with immunoSEQ multiplex PCR, while TCRdb's copy carries only in-frame clones and drops some. This table holds roughly 28,000 clones, around 80% found once. General observations from the study: Diversity remained lower than transplant donor controls, even though it increased after ART. Pre-ART expanded TRB clones stayed dominant throughout, though often decreasing after ART. HIV repertoires spanned narrower CDR3 length ranges than controls.

The length of the CDR3 is 16 residues. Germline values: CDR1 SGHRS, CDR2 YFSETQ. V lost 0 bases and J 5 bases, leaving 15 bases between the germline ends. The source was unsorted PBMCs, collected 1.5 years before starting antiretroviral therapy. This clonotype was sampled from a man aged 18-30 years with HIV. This chain uses TRBV5-1 with TRBJ2-1; unclear D gene. DNA of the CDR3: TGCGCCAGCAGCTTGGGGTCGTCAGGACCAAACAATGAGCAGTTCTTC. It is translated as CASSLGSSGPNNEQFF.